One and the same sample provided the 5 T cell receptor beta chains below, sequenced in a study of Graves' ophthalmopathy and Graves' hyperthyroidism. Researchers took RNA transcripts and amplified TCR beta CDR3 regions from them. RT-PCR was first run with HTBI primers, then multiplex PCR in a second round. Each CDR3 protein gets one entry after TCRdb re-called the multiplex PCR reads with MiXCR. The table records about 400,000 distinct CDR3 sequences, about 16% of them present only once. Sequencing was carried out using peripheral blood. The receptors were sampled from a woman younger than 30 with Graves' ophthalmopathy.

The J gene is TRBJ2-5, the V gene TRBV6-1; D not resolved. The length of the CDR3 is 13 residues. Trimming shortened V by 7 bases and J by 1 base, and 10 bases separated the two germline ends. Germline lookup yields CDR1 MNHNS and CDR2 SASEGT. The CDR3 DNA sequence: TGTGCCAGCACGCGCAGTATCCAAGAGACCCAGTACTTC. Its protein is CASTRSIQETQYF.

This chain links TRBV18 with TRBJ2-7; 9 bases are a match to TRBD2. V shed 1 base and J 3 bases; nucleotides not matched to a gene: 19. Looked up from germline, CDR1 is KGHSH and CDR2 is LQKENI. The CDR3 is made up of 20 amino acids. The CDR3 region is CASSPRSIMVREGLFYEQYF. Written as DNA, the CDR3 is TGTGCCAGCTCACCACGGTCCATAATGGTGCGGGAGGGTCTCTTCTACGAGCAGTACTTC.

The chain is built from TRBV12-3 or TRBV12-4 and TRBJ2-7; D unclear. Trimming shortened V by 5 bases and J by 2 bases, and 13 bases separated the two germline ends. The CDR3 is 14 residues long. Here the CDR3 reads CASSRAGGTYEQYF. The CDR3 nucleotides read TGTGCCAGCAGTAGGGCCGGTGGGACCTACGAGCAGTACTTC.

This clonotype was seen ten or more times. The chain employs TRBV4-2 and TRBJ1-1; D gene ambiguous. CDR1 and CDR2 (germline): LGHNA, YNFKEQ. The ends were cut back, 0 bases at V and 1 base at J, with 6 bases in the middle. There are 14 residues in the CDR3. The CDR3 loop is CASSQDGRNTEAFF. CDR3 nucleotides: TGTGCCAGCAGCCAAGATGGGAGGAACACTGAAGCTTTCTTT.

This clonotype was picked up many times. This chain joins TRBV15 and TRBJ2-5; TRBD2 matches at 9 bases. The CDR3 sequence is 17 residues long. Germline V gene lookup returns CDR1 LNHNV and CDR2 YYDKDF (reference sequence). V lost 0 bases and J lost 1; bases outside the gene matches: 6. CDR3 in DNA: TGTGCCACCAGCAGAGATCAGGGGCGGGGGGGCCAAGAGACCCAGTACTTC. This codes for CATSRDQGRGGQETQYF.